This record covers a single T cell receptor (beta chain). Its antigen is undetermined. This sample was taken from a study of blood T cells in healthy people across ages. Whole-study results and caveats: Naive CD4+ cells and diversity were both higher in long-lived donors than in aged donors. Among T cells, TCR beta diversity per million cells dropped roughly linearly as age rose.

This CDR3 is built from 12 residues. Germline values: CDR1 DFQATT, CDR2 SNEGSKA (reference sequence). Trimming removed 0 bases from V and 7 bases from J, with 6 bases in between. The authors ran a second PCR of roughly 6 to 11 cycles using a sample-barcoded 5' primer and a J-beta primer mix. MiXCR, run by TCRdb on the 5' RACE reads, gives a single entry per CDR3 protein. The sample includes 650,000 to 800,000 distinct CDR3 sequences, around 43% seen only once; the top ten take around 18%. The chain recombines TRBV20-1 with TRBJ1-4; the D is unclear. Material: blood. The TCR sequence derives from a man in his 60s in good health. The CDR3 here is CSAREEFEKLFF. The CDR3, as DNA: TGCAGTGCTAGAGAGGAATTTGAAAAACTGTTTTTT.